This TCR beta chain is from a study of response to subunit inactivated influenza vaccine. This CDR3 is built from 12 residues. V lost 3 bases, J lost 3 bases, and 5 bases lay in between. The germline V gene encodes CDR1 KGHDR and CDR2 SFDVKD. Each CDR3 protein is one row after TCRdb ran MiXCR on the RT-PCR reads. This sample yields roughly 760,000 distinct CDR3 sequences, of which around 21% are seen a single time; roughly a tenth belongs to the top ten. The source was PBMCs from blood, collected around 5 days after vaccination. V and J are TRBV24-1 and TRBJ2-7; D is unclear. The source of this sequence is a man aged 50-60 years who received an inactivated influenza vaccine. CDR3 in DNA: TGTGCCACCAGTGATATGGGCTACGAGCAGTACTTC. This gives the protein CATSDMGYEQYF.